Listed below are T cell receptor beta chains from one sample, sequenced in a study of blood T cell repertoires in COVID-19. The method was immunoSEQ multiplex PCR; TCRdb's version includes in-frame clones alone and lacks a portion of them. The data show 200,000 to 250,000 clones, less than 90% seen once. The specimen sequenced was PBMCs or T cells enriched from blood (not recorded which). The source of these receptors is a woman aged 50 to 65 in a cohort exposed to, infected with or recovered from COVID-19 (not recorded which). Each CDR3 is given with its conserved first and last residue. The D gene is left open where the match is weak. A row's size may be missing; if present it is once, few, many or a size class.

j_call | v_call | clone_size | d_call | cdr3_aa | cdr3_nt
TRBJ1-2 | TRBV2 | - | - | CASSERQRDGYTF | TGTGCCAGCAGTGAGAGACAGCGTGATGGCTACACCTTC
TRBJ1-5 | TRBV27 | - | - | CASSLNVYSNQPQHF | TGTGCCAGCAGTTTAAATGTCTATAGCAATCAGCCCCAGCATTTT
TRBJ2-7 | TRBV24-1 | few | TRBD1 | CATSDQTGSYEQYF | TGTGCCACCAGTGACCAGACAGGGTCGTACGAGCAGTACTTC
TRBJ1-1 | TRBV11-2 | - | - | CASSSPPGQNTEAFF | TGTGCCAGCAGTTCCCCGCCGGGACAGAACACTGAAGCTTTCTTT
TRBJ1-5 | TRBV11-2 | few | - | CASSFNPSSNQPQHF | TGTGCCAGCAGCTTCAATCCGAGTAGCAATCAGCCCCAGCATTTT
TRBJ1-4 | TRBV4-1 | many | - | CASSLGGAAEKLFF | TGCGCCAGCAGCCTTGGGGGGGCGGCTGAAAAACTGTTTTTT
TRBJ1-1 | TRBV18 | - | - | CASLRQGQGMNTEAFF | TGTGCCAGCCTTCGCCAGGGTCAGGGGATGAACACTGAAGCTTTCTTT
TRBJ1-5 | TRBV6-5 | - | TRBD1 | CASSYGTGQNQPQHF | TGTGCCAGCAGTTACGGGACAGGACAGAATCAGCCCCAGCATTTT
TRBJ2-7 | TRBV5-1 | - | TRBD1 | CASSSGGTGLYEQYF | TGCGCCAGCAGCTCCGGCGGGACAGGGCTCTACGAGCAGTACTTC
TRBJ2-7 | TRBV7-9 | - | - | CASSLGGPSEQYF | TGTGCCAGCAGCTTAGGCGGCCCGTCCGAGCAGTACTTC
TRBJ1-4 | TRBV10-3 | - | TRBD1 | CAISRDRALNEKLFF | TGTGCCATCAGCCGGGACAGGGCACTTAATGAAAAACTGTTTTTT
TRBJ2-3 | TRBV7-3 | - | TRBD2 | CASSPSLRGSGDTQYF | TGTGCCAGCAGTCCCTCGTTGCGGGGGTCAGGTGATACGCAGTATTTT
TRBJ2-3 | TRBV30 | - | TRBD2 | CAWRTSGGTDTQYF | TGTGCCTGGCGGACTAGCGGGGGGACAGATACGCAGTATTTT
TRBJ1-5 | TRBV24-1 | - | - | CATSEASGDQPQHF | TGTGCCACCAGTGAGGCGTCAGGGGATCAGCCCCAGCATTTT
TRBJ2-1 | TRBV4-1 | few | TRBD2 | CASRTGTSGSYNEQFF | TGCGCCAGCAGGACCGGGACTAGCGGATCCTACAATGAGCAGTTCTTC
TRBJ1-4 | TRBV30 | - | - | CAWSRRSNEKLFF | TGTGCCTGGAGTAGGAGAAGTAATGAAAAACTGTTTTTT
TRBJ2-1 | TRBV9 | few | TRBD2 | CASSAGLAGTNEQFF | TGTGCCAGCAGCGCGGGACTAGCGGGCACCAATGAGCAGTTCTTC
TRBJ2-7 | TRBV6-5 | - | - | CASRGPGSYEQYF | TGTGCCAGCAGGGGCCCAGGCTCCTACGAGCAGTACTTC
TRBJ1-6 | TRBV11-2 | - | - | CASSRERSPLHF | TGTGCCAGCAGCAGGGAGCGATCACCCCTCCACTTT
TRBJ1-2 | TRBV10-3 | - | - | CAISEDPRGSFYGYTF | TGTGCCATCAGTGAGGATCCCAGGGGTTCTTTCTATGGCTACACCTTC
TRBJ1-2 | TRBV14 | - | TRBD1 | CASSQVRGPGYTF | TGTGCCAGCAGCCAAGTGAGGGGGCCCGGCTACACCTTC
TRBJ2-3 | TRBV4-3 | - | TRBD2 | CASSRTPSGGGDTQYF | TGCGCCAGCAGCCGGACCCCTAGCGGGGGCGGGGATACGCAGTATTTT
TRBJ1-6 | TRBV6-4 | - | TRBD1 | CASSDTGQGYNSPLHF | TGTGCCAGCAGTGACACAGGACAGGGTTATAATTCACCCCTCCACTTT
TRBJ2-5 | TRBV7-2 | - | - | CASSLSFSAQYF | TGTGCCAGCAGCTTATCGTTTTCGGCCCAGTACTTC
TRBJ2-3 | TRBV19 | - | - | CASRSRGRSSTDTQYF | TGTGCCAGTAGATCGCGGGGCAGATCTAGCACAGATACGCAGTATTTT
TRBJ1-2 | TRBV6-5 | - | - | CASSYSGGWPYGYTF | TGTGCCAGCAGTTACTCGGGAGGGTGGCCCTATGGCTACACCTTC
TRBJ2-7 | TRBV6-5 | - | - | CASSTILRYEQYF | TGTGCCAGCAGTACCATATTGCGCTACGAGCAGTACTTC
TRBJ1-1 | TRBV4-3 | - | - | CASSQDLRTEAFF | TGCGCCAGCAGCCAAGATCTGCGGACTGAAGCTTTCTTT
TRBJ1-1 | TRBV12-3/TRBV12-4 | - | - | CASSYGGTEAFF | TGTGCCAGCAGCTATGGGGGGACTGAAGCTTTCTTT
TRBJ2-5 | TRBV2 | - | TRBD1 | CASSVSQGAGETQYF | TGTGCCAGCAGTGTTAGTCAGGGGGCTGGGGAGACCCAGTACTTC
TRBJ2-5 | TRBV2 | - | - | CATTRHIQETQYF | TGTGCCACCACCCGTCACATTCAAGAGACCCAGTACTTC
TRBJ2-7 | TRBV11-3 | - | TRBD2 | CASSLTGGYYEQYF | TGTGCCAGCAGCTTAACGGGGGGGTACTACGAGCAGTACTTC
TRBJ2-1 | TRBV5-1 | - | TRBD2 | CASSLEGRDAREQFF | TGCGCCAGCAGCTTGGAAGGGAGGGACGCCAGGGAGCAGTTCTTC
TRBJ2-7 | TRBV3-1/TRBV3-2 | - | TRBD2 | CASSQGGLGTYEQYF | TGTGCCAGCAGCCAAGGGGGACTAGGTACCTACGAGCAGTACTTC
TRBJ2-1 | TRBV11-3 | - | - | CASSLTRYNEQFF | TGTGCCAGCAGCTTAACGCGATACAATGAGCAGTTCTTC
TRBJ1-2 | TRBV10-2 | - | - | CASSGQGYGYTF | TGCGCCAGCAGTGGGCAGGGTTATGGCTACACCTTC
TRBJ2-7 | TRBV27 | - | - | CASSLNRAPYEQYF | TGTGCCAGCAGTTTAAACAGGGCCCCTTACGAGCAGTACTTC
TRBJ1-5 | TRBV10-1 | - | - | CASSESIHGKGDQPQHF | TGCGCCAGCAGTGAGTCGATCCACGGAAAGGGGGATCAGCCCCAGCATTTT
TRBJ1-1 | TRBV5-5 | - | - | CASSHMGGGRNTEAFF | TGTGCCAGCAGCCACATGGGGGGGGGCCGGAACACTGAAGCTTTCTTT
TRBJ2-5 | TRBV30 | - | TRBD2 | CAWSVRRAGGRRTQYF | TGTGCCTGGAGTGTACGCCGAGCGGGGGGGCGTCGGACCCAGTACTTC
TRBJ1-1 | TRBV4-3 | - | TRBD1 | CASSQEGQVNTEAFF | TGCGCCAGCAGCCAAGAGGGACAGGTGAACACTGAAGCTTTCTTT
TRBJ2-2 | TRBV2 | - | - | CASSLKRVNTGELFF | TGTGCCAGCAGCCTGAAGAGGGTCAACACCGGGGAGCTGTTTTTT
TRBJ2-1 | TRBV5-1 | - | TRBD2 | CASTVGRGSNEQFF | TGCGCCAGCACCGTGGGGCGGGGGAGCAATGAGCAGTTCTTC
TRBJ1-4 | TRBV5-1 | - | - | CASSLAGTNEKLFF | TGCGCCAGCAGCTTGGCCGGAACTAATGAAAAACTGTTTTTT
TRBJ2-7 | TRBV27 | once | TRBD1 | CASSSEAGTGDSYEQYF | TGTGCCAGCAGTTCAGAGGCCGGGACAGGGGACTCCTACGAGCAGTACTTC
TRBJ2-2 | TRBV5-1 | - | - | CASKQGNTGELFF | TGCGCCAGCAAACAGGGCAACACCGGGGAGCTGTTTTTT
TRBJ1-5 | TRBV18 | - | TRBD1 | CASSPGTGEGNQPQHF | TGTGCCAGCTCACCAGGAACAGGGGAGGGCAATCAGCCCCAGCATTTT
TRBJ1-5 | TRBV4-1 | - | - | CASSQDPRSQSGPQHF | TGCGCCAGCAGCCAAGATCCCCGGTCCCAAAGCGGGCCCCAGCATTTT
TRBJ1-1 | TRBV12-3/TRBV12-4 | - | - | CASLSRVNTEAFF | TGTGCCAGCTTAAGCAGGGTGAACACTGAAGCTTTCTTT
TRBJ1-1 | TRBV7-3 | - | - | CASSLMVGNLGTPNTEAFF | TGTGCCAGCAGCTTAATGGTGGGGAACCTGGGGACACCGAACACTGAAGCTTTCTTT